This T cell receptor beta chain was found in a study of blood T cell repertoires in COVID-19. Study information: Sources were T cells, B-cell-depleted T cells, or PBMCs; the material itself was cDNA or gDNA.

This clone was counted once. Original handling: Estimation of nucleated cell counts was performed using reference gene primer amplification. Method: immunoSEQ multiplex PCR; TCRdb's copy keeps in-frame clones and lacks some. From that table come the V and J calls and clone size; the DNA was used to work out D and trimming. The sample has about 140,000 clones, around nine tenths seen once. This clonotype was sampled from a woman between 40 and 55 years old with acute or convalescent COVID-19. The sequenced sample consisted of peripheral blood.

CDR3 protein: CAWSKGGQGLGGTEAFF. CDR3 nucleotides: TGTGCCTGGAGTAAGGGGGGACAGGGTCTTGGGGGCACTGAAGCTTTCTTT. This rearrangement joins TRBV30 to TRBJ1-1; 9 bases match TRBD1. The V gene's germline CDR1 is GTSNPN and CDR2 SVGIG (reference sequence). The V segment lost 2 bases and the J segment 4 bases; nucleotides outside the gene matches: 14. The CDR3 length is 17 residues.